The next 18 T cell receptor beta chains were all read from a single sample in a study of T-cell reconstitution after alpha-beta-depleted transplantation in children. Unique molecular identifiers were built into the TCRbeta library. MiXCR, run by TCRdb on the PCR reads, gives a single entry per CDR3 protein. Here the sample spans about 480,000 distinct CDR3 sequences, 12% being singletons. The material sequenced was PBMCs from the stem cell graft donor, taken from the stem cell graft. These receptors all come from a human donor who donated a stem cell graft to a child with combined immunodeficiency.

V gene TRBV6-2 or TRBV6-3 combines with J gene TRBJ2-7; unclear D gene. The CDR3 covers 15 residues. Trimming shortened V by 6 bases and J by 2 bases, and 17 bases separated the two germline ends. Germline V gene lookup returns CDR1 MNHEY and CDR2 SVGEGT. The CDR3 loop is CASSHPRPSTYEQYF. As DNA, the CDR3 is TGTGCCAGCAGCCACCCTCGGCCATCTACCTACGAGCAGTACTTC.

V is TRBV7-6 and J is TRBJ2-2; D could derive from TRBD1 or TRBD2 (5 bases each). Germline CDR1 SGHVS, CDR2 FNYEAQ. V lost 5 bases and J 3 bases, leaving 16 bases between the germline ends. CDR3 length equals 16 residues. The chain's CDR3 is CASSGWTGTDTGELFF. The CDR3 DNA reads TGTGCCAGCAGCGGGTGGACGGGGACGGACACCGGGGAGCTGTTTTTT.

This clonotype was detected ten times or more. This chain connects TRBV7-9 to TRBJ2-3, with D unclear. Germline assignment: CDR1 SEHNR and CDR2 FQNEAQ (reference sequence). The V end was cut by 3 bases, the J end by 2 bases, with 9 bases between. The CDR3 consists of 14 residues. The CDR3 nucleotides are TGTGCCAGCAGCTTCGCCATTAACACAGATACGCAGTATTTT. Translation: CASSFAINTDTQYF.

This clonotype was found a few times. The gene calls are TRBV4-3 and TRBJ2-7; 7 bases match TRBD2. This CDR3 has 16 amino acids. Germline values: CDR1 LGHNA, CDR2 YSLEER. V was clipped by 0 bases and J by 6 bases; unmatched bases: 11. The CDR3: CASSQDLGGGASEQYF. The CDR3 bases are TGCGCCAGCAGCCAAGATCTGGGCGGGGGAGCCTCCGAGCAGTACTTC.

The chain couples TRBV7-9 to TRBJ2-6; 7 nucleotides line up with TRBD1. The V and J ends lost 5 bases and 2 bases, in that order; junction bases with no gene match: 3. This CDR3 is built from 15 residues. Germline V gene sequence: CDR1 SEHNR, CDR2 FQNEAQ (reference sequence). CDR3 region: CASSTQGAGANVLTF. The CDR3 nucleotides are TGTGCCAGCAGCACCCAGGGGGCTGGGGCCAACGTCCTGACTTTC.

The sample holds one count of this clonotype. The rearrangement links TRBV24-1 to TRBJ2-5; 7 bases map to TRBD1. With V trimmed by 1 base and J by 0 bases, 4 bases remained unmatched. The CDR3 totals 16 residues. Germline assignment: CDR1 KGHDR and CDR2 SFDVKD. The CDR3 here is CATSDFGTAYQETQYF. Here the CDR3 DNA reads TGTGCCACCAGTGATTTCGGGACAGCGTACCAAGAGACCCAGTACTTC.

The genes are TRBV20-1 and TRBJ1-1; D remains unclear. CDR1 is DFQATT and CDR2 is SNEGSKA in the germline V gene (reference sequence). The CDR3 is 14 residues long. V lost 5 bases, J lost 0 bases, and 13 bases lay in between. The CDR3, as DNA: TGCAGTGCTCCCCCGGACGTAATGAACACTGAAGCTTTCTTT. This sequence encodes CSAPPDVMNTEAFF.

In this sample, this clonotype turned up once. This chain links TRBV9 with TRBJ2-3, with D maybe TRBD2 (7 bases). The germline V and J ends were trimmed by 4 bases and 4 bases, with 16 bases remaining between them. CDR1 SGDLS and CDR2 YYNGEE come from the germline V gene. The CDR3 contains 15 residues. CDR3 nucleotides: TGTGCCAGCAGCACTTGGGGGGGGGCCGCAGATACGCAGTATTTT. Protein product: CASSTWGGAADTQYF.

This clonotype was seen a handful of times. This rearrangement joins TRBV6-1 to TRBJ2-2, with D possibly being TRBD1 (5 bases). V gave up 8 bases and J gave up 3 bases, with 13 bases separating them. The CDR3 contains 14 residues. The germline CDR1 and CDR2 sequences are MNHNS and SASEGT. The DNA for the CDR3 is TGTGCCAGCCAACAGGACGGATACACCGGGGAGCTGTTTTTT. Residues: CASQQDGYTGELFF.

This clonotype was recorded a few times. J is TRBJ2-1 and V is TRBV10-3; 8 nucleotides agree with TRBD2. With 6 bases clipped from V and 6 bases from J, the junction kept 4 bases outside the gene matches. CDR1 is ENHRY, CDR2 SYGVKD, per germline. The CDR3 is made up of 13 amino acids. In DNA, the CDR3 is TGTGCCATCAGAACTAGCGGAATCAATGAGCAGTTCTTC. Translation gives CAIRTSGINEQFF.

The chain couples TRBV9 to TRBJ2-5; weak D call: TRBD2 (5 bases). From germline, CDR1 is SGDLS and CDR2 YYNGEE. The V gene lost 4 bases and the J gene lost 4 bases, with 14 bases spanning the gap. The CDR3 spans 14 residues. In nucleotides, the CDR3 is TGTGCCAGCAGCCCGGGATCGAGTTTAGAGACCCAGTACTTC. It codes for CASSPGSSLETQYF. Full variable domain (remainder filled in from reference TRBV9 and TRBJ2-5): DSGVTQTPKHLITATGQRVTLRCSPRSGDLSVYWYQQSLDQGLQFLIQYYNGEERAKGNILERFSAQQFPDLHSELNLSSLELGDSALYFCASSPGSSLETQYFGPGTRLLVL.

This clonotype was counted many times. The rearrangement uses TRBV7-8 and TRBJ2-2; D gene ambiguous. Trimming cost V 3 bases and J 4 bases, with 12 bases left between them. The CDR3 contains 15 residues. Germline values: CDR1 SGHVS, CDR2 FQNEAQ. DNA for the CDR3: TGTGCCAGCAGCTTCGGGCTTACGGGCACCGGGGAGCTGTTTTTT. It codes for CASSFGLTGTGELFF.

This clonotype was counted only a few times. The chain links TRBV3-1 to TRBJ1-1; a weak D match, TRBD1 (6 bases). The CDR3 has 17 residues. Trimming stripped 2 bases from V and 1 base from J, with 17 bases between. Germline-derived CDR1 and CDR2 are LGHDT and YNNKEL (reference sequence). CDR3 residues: CASSQIFAGDENTEAFF. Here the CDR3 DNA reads TGTGCCAGCAGCCAAATCTTCGCAGGGGACGAGAACACTGAAGCTTTCTTT.

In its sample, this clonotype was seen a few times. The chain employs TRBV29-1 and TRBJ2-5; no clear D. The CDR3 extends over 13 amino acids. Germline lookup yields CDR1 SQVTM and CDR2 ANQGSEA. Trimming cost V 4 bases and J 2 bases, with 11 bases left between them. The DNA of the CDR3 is TGCAGCGTTGGACTCCAACTTCAAGAGACCCAGTACTTC. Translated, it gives CSVGLQLQETQYF. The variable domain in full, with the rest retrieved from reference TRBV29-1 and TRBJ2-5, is SAVISQKPSRDICQRGTSLTIQCQVDSQVTMMFWYRQQPGQSLTLIATANQGSEATYESGFVIDKFPISRPNLTFSTLTVSNMSPEDSSIYLCSVGLQLQETQYFGPGTRLLVL.

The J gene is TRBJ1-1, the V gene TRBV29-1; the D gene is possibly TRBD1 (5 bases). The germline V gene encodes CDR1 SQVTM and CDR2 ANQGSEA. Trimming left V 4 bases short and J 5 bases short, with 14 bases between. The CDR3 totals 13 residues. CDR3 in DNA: TGCAGCGTTGCCGCGACAGAGGGGACTGAAGCTTTCTTT. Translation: CSVAATEGTEAFF.

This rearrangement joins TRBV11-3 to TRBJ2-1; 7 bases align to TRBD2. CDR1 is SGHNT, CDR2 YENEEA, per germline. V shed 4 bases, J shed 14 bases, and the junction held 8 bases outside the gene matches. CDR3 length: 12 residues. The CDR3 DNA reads TGTGCCAGCAGCTGGGAGGGAGGGCCGAAGTTCTTC. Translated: CASSWEGGPKFF.

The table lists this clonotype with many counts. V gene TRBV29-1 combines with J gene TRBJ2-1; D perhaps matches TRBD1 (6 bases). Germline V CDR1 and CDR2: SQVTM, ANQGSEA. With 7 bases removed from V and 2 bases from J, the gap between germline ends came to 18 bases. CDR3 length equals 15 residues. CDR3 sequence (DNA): TGCAGCGGAGTAGGGAAGGGGGTCCCCTACAATGAGCAGTTCTTC. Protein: CSGVGKGVPYNEQFF.

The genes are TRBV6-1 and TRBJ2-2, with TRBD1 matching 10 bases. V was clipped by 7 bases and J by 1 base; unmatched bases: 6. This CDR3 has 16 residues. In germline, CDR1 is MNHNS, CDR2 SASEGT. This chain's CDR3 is CASMGGTGVNTGELFF. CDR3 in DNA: TGTGCCAGCATGGGCGGGACAGGGGTGAACACCGGGGAGCTGTTTTTT.